This T cell receptor (beta chain) stems from a study of cytomegalovirus exposure and HLA in healthy donors. Study results and limitations: Evidence from a later analysis indicated that most CMV-associated TCR beta chains looked HLA-restricted.

PCR used 60 Vbeta primers and 13 Jbeta primers. Profiling relied on immunoSEQ multiplex PCR, and the TCRdb table lists in-frame clones only, not all of them. The sample carries about 140,000 clones, over 60% recorded once. V was trimmed by 2 bases and J by 1 base, leaving 6 bases between them. The germline CDR1 and CDR2 sequences are SGHRS and YFSETQ. The CDR3 has 13 amino acids. Of note for this clone: Antigen unknown. The identical CDR3 is also encoded by other nucleotide sequences in the sample.

The V and J genes are TRBV5-1 and TRBJ1-1; D perhaps matches TRBD1 (5 bases). The sequence derives from a woman aged 30 to 39 in good health and CMV-seronegative. Sequencing was carried out using PBMCs. CDR3 nucleotides: TGCGCCAGCAGCTTAAGGGGGAACACTGAAGCTTTCTTT. Translated: CASSLRGNTEAFF.